This entry concerns a single TCR beta chain. This specimen belongs to a study of blood T cell repertoires in COVID-19. For the study at large: PBMCs, B-cell-depleted T cells, or T cells were the source of the cDNA or gDNA that made up the material.

Participants' reported clinical history set cohort assignment. Losses at the gene ends were 4 bases for V and 6 bases for J; bases not matched to a gene: 15. Germline-derived CDR1 and CDR2 are SQVTM and ANQGSEA. This CDR3 region has 16 residues. Per the study methods: Amplification with reference gene primers provided the estimates of nucleated cell counts. The assay was immunoSEQ multiplex PCR, and TCRdb's table has in-frame clones only and misses some. V and J calls and clone size are those listed in that table; D and trimming were worked out from the DNA. The sample lists roughly 300,000 clones; roughly 87% were seen once.

The sequencing input was PBMCs or T cells enriched from blood (not recorded which). The clonotype was recovered from a young woman who had recovered from COVID-19. The chain combines TRBV29-1 with TRBJ1-2; 9 nucleotides agree with TRBD1. The DNA of the CDR3 is TGCAGCGTTGCCGAAACCGGGACAGGGAAAACGAATGGCTACACCTTC. It codes for CSVAETGTGKTNGYTF.